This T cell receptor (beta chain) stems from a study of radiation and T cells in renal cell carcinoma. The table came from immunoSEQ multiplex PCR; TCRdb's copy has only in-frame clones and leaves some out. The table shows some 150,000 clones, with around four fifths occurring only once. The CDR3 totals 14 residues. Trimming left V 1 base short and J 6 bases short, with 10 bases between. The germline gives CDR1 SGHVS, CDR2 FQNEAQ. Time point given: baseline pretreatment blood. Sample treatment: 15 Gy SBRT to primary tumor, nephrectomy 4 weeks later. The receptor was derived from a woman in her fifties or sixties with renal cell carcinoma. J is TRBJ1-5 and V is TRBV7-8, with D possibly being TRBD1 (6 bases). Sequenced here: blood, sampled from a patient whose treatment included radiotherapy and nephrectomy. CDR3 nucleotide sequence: TGTGCCAGCAGCTTAGGCAGGGGAGGTCAGCCCCAGCATTTT. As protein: CASSLGRGGQPQHF.